This passage covers 22 T cell receptor beta chains from one sample sequenced in a study of glioma-infiltrating T cells after dendritic cell vaccination. The repertoire was sequenced with immunoSEQ multiplex PCR; TCRdb's copy has only in-frame clones and lacks some. The repertoire holds roughly 82,000 clones, with roughly 89% as singletons. Sample: blood, taken before dendritic cell vaccination. Receptors were obtained from a human donor with glioblastoma.

The gene calls are TRBV10-3 and TRBJ2-2; 8 nucleotides match TRBD1. Per germline, CDR1 ENHRY and CDR2 SYGVKD. V gave up 5 bases and J gave up 5 bases; unmatched junction bases: 4. There are 14 residues in the CDR3. The CDR3 DNA reads as TGTGCCATCAGTCCGACAGGGGCTACCGGGGAGCTGTTTTTT. Protein product: CAISPTGATGELFF.

The V and J genes are TRBV18 and TRBJ1-2; D gene uncertain. The germline V and J ends were trimmed by 6 bases and 5 bases, with 19 bases remaining between them. This CDR3 contains 15 residues. Germline V gene lookup returns CDR1 KGHSH and CDR2 LQKENI. CDR3 amino acids: CASSQGRGIGYGYTF. In DNA form, the CDR3 reads TGTGCCAGCTCCCAAGGACGCGGGATTGGGTATGGCTACACCTTC.

The chain is built from TRBV30 and TRBJ1-3; TRBD1 might be the D (5 bases). V was shortened by 7 bases and J by 1 base, with 11 bases between the two germline ends. The CDR3 has 13 amino acids. Per the germline V gene, CDR1 is GTSNPN and CDR2 is SVGIG (reference sequence). The CDR3 bases are TGTGCCTTACAGGATGATTCTGGAAACACCATATATTTT. It translates to CALQDDSGNTIYF.

DNA for the CDR3: TGCGCCAGCAGCTTTACAGGGTCCTTTTCGGATACGCAGTATTTT. Amino acid sequence: CASSFTGSFSDTQYF. V usage is TRBV5-1 and J usage is TRBJ2-3, with D possibly matching TRBD1 (6 bases). Trimming cost V 2 bases and J 6 bases, with 16 bases left between them. The CDR3 runs 15 residues. Germline V gene sequence: CDR1 SGHRS, CDR2 YFSETQ.

The rearrangement links TRBV18 to TRBJ2-1; D is undetermined. The ends were cut back, 6 bases at V and 5 bases at J, with 14 bases in the middle. The CDR3 has 14 amino acids. Germline-derived CDR1 and CDR2 are KGHSH and LQKENI. The CDR3 DNA reads as TGTGCCAGCTCCCCCTTGCAGGAAAACAATGAGCAGTTCTTC. It yields the protein CASSPLQENNEQFF.

V and J are TRBV19 and TRBJ2-2; the match to TRBD2 covers 12 bases. This CDR3 has 15 amino acids. The germline gives CDR1 LNHDA, CDR2 SQIVND (reference sequence). V dropped 9 bases and J dropped 7; count of bases not matched to a gene: 9. The CDR3 region has the DNA TGTGCCAGCAGGACTAGCGGGAACTCCGGCGGGGAGCTGTTTTTT. Translated, it gives CASRTSGNSGGELFF.

This clone was picked up a small number of times. The chain uses TRBV7-8 and TRBJ1-2, with a weak D call TRBD1 (6 bases). The V gene lost 1 base and the J gene lost 4 bases, with 13 bases spanning the gap. The CDR3 is 15 residues long. The germline V gene encodes CDR1 SGHVS and CDR2 FQNEAQ. The CDR3 loop is CASSLVAGGGYGYTF. The CDR3 DNA reads TGTGCCAGCAGCTTAGTAGCGGGGGGCGGCTATGGCTACACCTTC.

This rearrangement joins TRBV6-1 to TRBJ1-6; D call uncertain. Looked up from germline, CDR1 is MNHNS and CDR2 is SASEGT. The CDR3 has 13 amino acids. V shed 6 bases and J shed 9 bases, with 12 bases lying between them. Written as DNA, the CDR3 is TGTGCCAGCAGCCCCTCGGTAGCTTCACCCCTCCACTTT. As protein: CASSPSVASPLHF.

CDR3 protein: CASSRDRADTGELFF. CDR3 nucleotide sequence: TGCGCCAGCAGCAGGGACAGGGCGGACACCGGGGAGCTGTTTTTT. The V gene is TRBV5-1, the J gene TRBJ2-2; 9 bases line up with TRBD1. Germline values: CDR1 SGHRS, CDR2 YFSETQ. This CDR3 region has 15 residues. After removal of 4 bases from V and 3 bases from J, the junction contained 4 bases not matched to a gene.

The chain couples TRBV6-5 to TRBJ2-7; D possibly corresponds to TRBD2 (5 bases). The CDR3 contains 13 residues. The V end was cut by 7 bases, the J end by 2 bases, with 12 bases between. Looked up from germline, CDR1 is MNHEY and CDR2 is SVGAGI. The CDR3 coding sequence is TGTGCCAGCAATGGGAGTTTTACCTACGAGCAGTACTTC. Residues: CASNGSFTYEQYF.

The CDR3 region is CASSLARGGEETQYF. As DNA, the CDR3 is TGTGCCAGCAGTTTAGCCCGAGGGGGCGAGGAGACCCAGTACTTC. V usage is TRBV27 and J usage is TRBJ2-5; 7 nucleotides agree with TRBD1. From germline, CDR1 is MNHEY and CDR2 SMNVEV (reference sequence). Trimming removed 2 bases from V and 5 bases from J; junction bases left unmatched: 8. There are 15 residues in the CDR3.

This chain joins TRBV6-1 and TRBJ2-5; D might be TRBD1 (7 bases). The DNA end is more similar to TRBJ2-7, so the J call may be wrong. This CDR3 region has 15 residues. CDR1 and CDR2 from the germline V gene are MNHNS and SASEGT. As DNA, the CDR3 is TGTGCCAGTTGGGAGGCAGGGGGGAGCTCCTACGAGCAGTACTTC. Translated, it gives CASWEAGGSSYEQYF.

This chain uses TRBV7-8 with TRBJ1-6; TRBD1 matches 7 bases. The length of the CDR3 is 15 residues. Germline V gene lookup returns CDR1 SGHVS and CDR2 FQNEAQ. V was clipped by 5 bases and J by 6 bases; unmatched bases: 7. CDR3 protein: CASSPTDRVNSPLHF. The CDR3 DNA follows: TGTGCCAGCAGCCCCACCGACAGGGTTAATTCACCCCTCCACTTT.

The chain couples TRBV27 to TRBJ2-7; maybe TRBD2 (5 bases). Germline CDR1 is MNHEY and CDR2 is SMNVEV (reference sequence). CDR3 size: 13 residues. Deletions cut 5 bases from V and 3 bases from J, with 11 bases between. CDR3 residues: CASSPATSYEQYF. Written as DNA, the CDR3 is TGTGCCAGCAGTCCAGCCACTAGCTACGAGCAGTACTTC.

DNA for the CDR3: TGTGCCAGTAGTCCACAACTAGCGGGGGGTAGTTATGAGCAGTTCTTC. Translation: CASSPQLAGGSYEQFF. This chain joins TRBV19 and TRBJ2-1; 12 bases agree with TRBD2. There are 16 residues in the CDR3. With V trimmed by 5 bases and J by 8 bases, 10 bases remained unmatched. The germline gives CDR1 LNHDA, CDR2 SQIVND (reference sequence).

The chain uses TRBV5-1 and TRBJ1-1; D gene unclear. This CDR3 is built from 14 residues. Germline CDR1 is SGHRS and CDR2 is YFSETQ. V was pared by 2 bases and J by 4 bases, with 12 bases between. CDR3 amino acids: CASSFQVGGTEAFF. The CDR3 DNA is TGCGCCAGCAGCTTTCAGGTGGGTGGCACTGAAGCTTTCTTT.

The chain joins TRBV9 to TRBJ2-5; TRBD1 might be the D (6 bases). The CDR3 has 16 amino acids. Trimming removed 3 bases from V and 0 bases from J, with 15 bases in between. The germline V gene encodes CDR1 SGDLS and CDR2 YYNGEE. The CDR3 DNA follows: TGTGCCAGCAGCGCCTCGGGACACGGGTACCAAGAGACCCAGTACTTC. Translated: CASSASGHGYQETQYF.

The V call is TRBV30, the J call TRBJ2-2; 7 nucleotides match TRBD1. The CDR3 spans 14 residues. With 0 bases clipped from V and 5 bases from J, the junction kept 3 bases outside the gene matches. The germline V gene has CDR1 GTSNPN and CDR2 SVGIG (reference sequence). CDR3 nucleotides: TGTGCCTGGAGTGTCAACAGGGGAACCGGGGAGCTGTTTTTT. Translation: CAWSVNRGTGELFF.

This chain links TRBV2 with TRBJ2-5; D perhaps matches TRBD1 (5 bases). The J call is doubtful: the DNA matches TRBJ2-7 better. The germline V gene has CDR1 SNHLY and CDR2 FYNNEI. The CDR3 runs 14 residues. In DNA, the CDR3 is TGTGCCAGCAGTGAAGGCAGGGACTCCTACGAGCAGTACTTC. This gives the protein CASSEGRDSYEQYF.

The chain carries TRBV27 and TRBJ2-4; D is possibly TRBD2 (6 bases). This CDR3 has 15 amino acids. Trimming cost V 2 bases and J 2 bases, with 10 bases left between them. The germline CDR1 and CDR2 sequences are MNHEY and SMNVEV (reference sequence). CDR3 sequence: CASSLGGGTKNIQYF. CDR3 nucleotide sequence: TGTGCCAGCAGTTTAGGCGGCGGGACCAAAAACATTCAGTACTTC.

This chain joins TRBV18 and TRBJ2-1; 12 bases line up with TRBD2. Trimming removed 4 bases from V and 8 bases from J; junction bases left unmatched: 6. Germline V gene lookup returns CDR1 KGHSH and CDR2 LQKENI. CDR3 size: 15 residues. CDR3 loop: CASSHRTSGVHEQFF. DNA of the CDR3: TGTGCCAGCTCACATCGGACTAGCGGGGTACATGAGCAGTTCTTC.

V and J are TRBV5-1 and TRBJ2-6; D is possibly TRBD2 (5 bases). Germline CDR1 reads SGHRS; CDR2 reads YFSETQ. There are 16 residues in the CDR3. Trimming removed 3 bases from V and 0 bases from J, with 10 bases in between. The CDR3 DNA reads as TGCGCCAGCAGCTATGGCGAGGGCTCTGGGGCCAACGTCCTGACTTTC. Amino acids: CASSYGEGSGANVLTF.